This T cell receptor beta chain was obtained from a study of control samples from healthy donors and cancer patients. Profiled with immunoSEQ multiplex PCR; TCRdb holds only in-frame clones, not every one. Recorded for this sample: fewer than 250,000 clones. The CDR3 spans 15 residues. CDR1 and CDR2 from the germline V gene are SGHTA and FQGNSA. Trimming shortened V by 1 base and J by 6 bases, and 13 bases separated the two germline ends. The receptor's source is a woman between 25 and 40 years old in good health. Sequencing was done on a sample of blood. The genes are TRBV7-2 and TRBJ1-3; weak D call: TRBD1 (6 bases). CDR3 bases: TGTGCCAGCAGCTTAGTAGGGCAGGGGACAAACACCATATATTTT. Encoded protein: CASSLVGQGTNTIYF.